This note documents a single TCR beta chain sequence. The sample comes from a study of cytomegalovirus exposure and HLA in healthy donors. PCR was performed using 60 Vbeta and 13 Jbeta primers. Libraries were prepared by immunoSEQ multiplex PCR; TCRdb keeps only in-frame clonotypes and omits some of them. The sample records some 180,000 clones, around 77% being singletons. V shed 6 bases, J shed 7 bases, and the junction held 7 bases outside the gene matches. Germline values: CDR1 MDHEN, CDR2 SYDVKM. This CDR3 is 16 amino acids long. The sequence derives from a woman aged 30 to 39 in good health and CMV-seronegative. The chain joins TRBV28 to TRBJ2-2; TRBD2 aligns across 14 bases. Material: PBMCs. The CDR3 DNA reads TGTGCCAGCAGCTTCCCAGGGACTAGCGGGAGCGGGGAGCTGTTTTTT. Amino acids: CASSFPGTSGSGELFF.